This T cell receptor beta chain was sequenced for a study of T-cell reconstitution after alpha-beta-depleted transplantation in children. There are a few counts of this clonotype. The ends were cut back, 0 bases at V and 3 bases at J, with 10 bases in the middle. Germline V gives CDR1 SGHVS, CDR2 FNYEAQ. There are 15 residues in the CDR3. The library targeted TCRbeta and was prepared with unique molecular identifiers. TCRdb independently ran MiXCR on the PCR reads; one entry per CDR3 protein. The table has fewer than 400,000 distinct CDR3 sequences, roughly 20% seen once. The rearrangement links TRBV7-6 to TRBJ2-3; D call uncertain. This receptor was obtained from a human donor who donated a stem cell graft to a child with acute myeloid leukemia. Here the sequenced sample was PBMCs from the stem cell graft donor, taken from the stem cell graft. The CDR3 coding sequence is TGTGCCAGCAGCTTAGCCAGAGATTGGACAGATACGCAGTATTTT. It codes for CASSLARDWTDTQYF.